This entry lists 25 T cell receptor beta chains sequenced from one sample in a study of T-cell reconstitution after alpha-beta-depleted transplantation in children. The library targeted TCRbeta and was prepared with unique molecular identifiers. TCRdb processed the PCR reads anew with MiXCR; each CDR3 protein has one entry. This table has approximately 400,000 distinct CDR3 sequences, about a sixth appearing once. This sample comprised PBMCs, mostly from graft donor cells, obtained 360 days after TCRalphabeta/CD19-depleted stem cell transplant. The receptors were sampled from a boy under two years old who had a stem cell transplant for Wiskott-Aldrich syndrome, so the T cells may come from the graft donor.

V gene TRBV12-3 or TRBV12-4 combines with J gene TRBJ1-1; D remains ambiguous. Trimming pared 5 bases from V and 5 bases from J, leaving 12 bases between. The CDR3 has 13 residues. Here the CDR3 reads CASSTSGGTEAFF. The CDR3 coding sequence is TGTGCCAGCAGTACCTCCGGAGGGACTGAAGCTTTCTTT.

The V call is TRBV20-1, the J call TRBJ2-1, with TRBD2 matching over 13 bases. CDR1 is DFQATT and CDR2 is SNEGSKA in the germline V gene (reference sequence). V shed 6 bases and J 8 bases; nucleotides not matched to a gene: 10. CDR3 size: 15 residues. The CDR3 here is CSARGLAGKYYEQFF. The CDR3 DNA reads as TGCAGTGCGAGGGGACTAGCGGGGAAATATTATGAGCAGTTCTTC.

This clonotype was recorded a few times. The chain has TRBV5-6 and TRBJ2-5; the match to TRBD1 covers 7 bases. This CDR3 has 14 amino acids. Germline values: CDR1 SGHDT, CDR2 YYEEEE. V dropped 4 bases and J dropped 2; count of bases not matched to a gene: 5. The CDR3, as DNA: TGTGCCAGCAGCAGACAGGGTTGGCAAGAGACCCAGTACTTC. Residues: CASSRQGWQETQYF.

This chain links TRBV15 with TRBJ2-4; no reliable D call. Between the trimmed V and J ends, which lost 0 bases and 0 bases, there was a span of 15 bases. The CDR3 totals 18 residues. CDR1 and CDR2 (germline): LNHNV, YYDKDF (reference sequence). CDR3 DNA: TGTGCCACCAGCAGAGATGTATTGGGTTACGTAGCCAAAAACATTCAGTACTTC. Its translation: CATSRDVLGYVAKNIQYF.

The gene calls are TRBV5-1 and TRBJ2-2; perhaps TRBD2 as D (5 bases). This CDR3 is 17 amino acids long. CDR1 SGHRS and CDR2 YFSETQ come from the germline V gene. V lost 4 bases, J lost 1 base, and 17 bases lay in between. Here the CDR3 reads CASSVGRGTVNTGELFF. CDR3 DNA: TGCGCCAGCAGCGTTGGGAGAGGAACGGTGAACACCGGGGAGCTGTTTTTT. The entire variable domain, with the rest obtained from reference TRBV5-1 and TRBJ2-2, is as follows: KAGVTQTPRYLIKTRGQQVTLSCSPISGHRSVSWYQQTPGQGLQFLFEYFSETQRNKGNFPGRFSGRQFSNSRSEMNVSTLELGDSALYLCASSVGRGTVNTGELFFGEGSRLTVL.

As regards this clonotype: Relative to the germline gene, one junction end is altered; a read error may explain this. V and J are TRBV28 and TRBJ2-7; D may be TRBD2 (6 bases). This CDR3 has 12 residues. Germline V gene sequence: CDR1 MDHEN, CDR2 SYDVKM. The CDR3 reads CASSSRRGRLNF. DNA of the CDR3: TGTGCCAGCAGTTCCCGGCGGGGCCGATTGAACTTC.

The chain recombines TRBV10-3 with TRBJ1-5; 9 positions match TRBD1. Germline lookup yields CDR1 ENHRY and CDR2 SYGVKD. J was trimmed by 5 bases and V by 8 bases; bases with no gene match: 4. The CDR3 spans 13 residues. In nucleotides, the CDR3 is TGTGCCATCGGCAGGGACAGGGATCAGCCCCAGCATTTT. Its translation is CAIGRDRDQPQHF.

This rearrangement joins TRBV3-1 to TRBJ2-3; D is possibly TRBD1 or TRBD2 (5 bases each). Trimming took 7 bases from V and 6 from J, leaving 17 bases between them. This CDR3 is built from 14 residues. In germline, CDR1 is LGHDT, CDR2 YNNKEL (reference sequence). CDR3 loop: CASNRRDRQDTQYF. The CDR3 DNA is TGTGCCAGCAACCGCCGGGACCGTCAGGATACGCAGTATTTT.

This clonotype was seen only a few times. The chain couples TRBV14 to TRBJ2-1; 9 bases align to TRBD2. CDR1 is SGHDN, CDR2 FVKESK, per germline. The ends lost 0 bases at V and 10 bases at J; junction bases unmatched: 7. This CDR3 region has 15 residues. CDR3 amino acids: CASSQERGGRWEQFF. CDR3 DNA sequence: TGTGCCAGCAGCCAAGAGCGGGGGGGCCGCTGGGAGCAGTTCTTC.

The chain uses TRBV29-1 and TRBJ2-1; D is ambiguous. The CDR3 loop spans 17 amino acids. Germline V gene sequence: CDR1 SQVTM, CDR2 ANQGSEA. V was trimmed by 1 base and J by 6 bases, leaving 22 bases between them. For the CDR3, the DNA is TGCAGCGTTGAAGGTCATAGGGCTACACCGAAGATCAATGAGCAGTTCTTC. As protein: CSVEGHRATPKINEQFF.

This clonotype turned up a few times. One end of the junction varies from germline; a read error may be responsible. The J gene is TRBJ2-7, the V gene TRBV7-9; TRBD1 agrees at 7 bases. Germline assignment: CDR1 SEHNR and CDR2 FQNEAQ (reference sequence). The CDR3 extends over 15 amino acids. The CDR3: CAGSPRNRGSFEQYF. In DNA, the CDR3 is TGTGCCGGCAGCCCACGGAACAGGGGTAGTTTCGAGCAGTACTTC.

The chain has TRBV29-1 and TRBJ2-3, with a tentative D call TRBD2 (6 bases). CDR1 is SQVTM, CDR2 ANQGSEA, per germline. V gave up 3 bases and J gave up 0 bases, with 10 bases separating them. The CDR3 totals 14 residues. CDR3 residues: CSVDWGVSTDTQYF. CDR3 bases: TGCAGCGTTGATTGGGGGGTCAGCACAGATACGCAGTATTTT.

This clonotype was picked up a small number of times. The rearrangement links TRBV24-1 to TRBJ1-2; the match to TRBD1 covers 8 bases. V was pared by 5 bases and J by 3 bases, with 4 bases of the junction left unmatched. The CDR3 has 14 residues. The V gene's germline CDR1 is KGHDR and CDR2 SFDVKD. The CDR3 region has the DNA TGTGCCACCAGTGGCAGGGGGCGGGACTATGGCTACACCTTC. This translates into CATSGRGRDYGYTF.

This clonotype appeared a few times. V gene TRBV29-1 combines with J gene TRBJ2-3; D perhaps matches TRBD2 (6 bases). Germline loops: CDR1 SQVTM, CDR2 ANQGSEA. The CDR3 totals 14 residues. The germline V and J ends were trimmed by 4 bases and 3 bases, with 14 bases remaining between them. The CDR3 DNA follows: TGCAGCGTTGCTCGCGGGAAGGCGACAGATACGCAGTATTTT. This encodes CSVARGKATDTQYF.

The CDR3 here is CASSFGIYSGNTIYF. The CDR3 coding sequence is TGTGCCAGCAGCTTCGGGATTTACTCTGGAAACACCATATATTTT. The chain combines TRBV3-1 with TRBJ1-3; D is undetermined. From germline, CDR1 is LGHDT and CDR2 YNNKEL (reference sequence). This CDR3 is built from 15 residues. Between the trimmed V and J ends, which lost 5 bases and 0 bases, there was a span of 11 bases. Full variable domain (missing parts from reference TRBV3-1 and TRBJ1-3): DTAVSQTPKYLVTQMGNDKSIKCEQNLGHDTMYWYKQDSKKFLKIMFSYNNKELIINETVPNRFSPKSPDKAHLNLHINSLELGDSAVYFCASSFGIYSGNTIYFGEGSWLTVV.

This rearrangement joins TRBV20-1 to TRBJ2-1; D might be TRBD2 (6 bases). V lost 7 bases and J lost 0, with 13 bases in between. Per the germline V gene, CDR1 is DFQATT and CDR2 is SNEGSKA (reference sequence). The CDR3 is made up of 14 amino acids. The CDR3 DNA reads as TGCAGTGGGAGGGAGACAAACTCCTACAATGAGCAGTTCTTC. This codes for CSGRETNSYNEQFF.

This clonotype was detected a few times. The CDR3 sequence: CAISTGGSGANVLTF. In nucleotides, the CDR3 is TGTGCCATTTCGACAGGGGGCTCTGGGGCCAACGTCCTGACTTTC. The chain employs TRBV10-3 and TRBJ2-6, with TRBD1 matching over 9 bases. Germline V gene data show CDR1 as ENHRY and CDR2 as SYGVKD. V trimming: 9 bases; J trimming: 0 bases; junction bases outside the gene matches: 3. The CDR3 extends over 15 amino acids.

This rearrangement joins TRBV24-1 to TRBJ2-2; 7 nucleotides align to TRBD1. The length of the CDR3 is 17 residues. The germline CDR1 and CDR2 sequences are KGHDR and SFDVKD. The V and J ends lost 4 bases and 0 bases, in that order; junction bases with no gene match: 7. Here the CDR3 reads CATSEIGQGANTGELFF. In DNA form, the CDR3 reads TGTGCCACCAGTGAGATTGGTCAGGGGGCGAACACCGGGGAGCTGTTTTTT.

This clonotype was observed a handful of times. In DNA form, the CDR3 reads TGTGCCAGCAGGCCCGGAGGGACAGTTGCCTACGAGCAGTACTTC. Translating gives CASRPGGTVAYEQYF. The gene calls are TRBV28 and TRBJ2-7, with D possibly being TRBD1 (7 bases). Between the trimmed V and J ends, which lost 6 bases and 2 bases, there was a span of 17 bases. CDR3 length equals 15 residues. Germline CDR1 is MDHEN and CDR2 is SYDVKM.

In its sample, this clonotype was seen a few times. The chain carries TRBV5-1 and TRBJ2-3; TRBD1 or TRBD2 may be the D gene (5 bases each). CDR1 is SGHRS, CDR2 YFSETQ, per germline. The V end lost 0 bases, the J end lost 5 bases, and 16 bases lay between the germline ends. The CDR3 sequence is 16 residues long. The CDR3, as DNA: TGCGCCAGCAGCTTGGTGGGACGGGAACTAGGAGATACGCAGTATTTT. Its protein product is CASSLVGRELGDTQYF.

This clonotype occurred many times. This chain links TRBV7-2 with TRBJ2-2, with TRBD1 matching over 8 bases. Losses at the gene ends were 2 bases for V and 4 bases for J; bases not matched to a gene: 0. CDR1 is SGHTA, CDR2 FQGNSA, per germline. The CDR3 has 14 amino acids. In DNA form, the CDR3 reads TGTGCCAGCAGCTTAACAGGGGGCACCGGGGAGCTGTTTTTT. Translated, it gives CASSLTGGTGELFF.

In this sample, this clonotype turned up a few times. The chain joins TRBV20-1 to TRBJ2-4; D possibly uses TRBD1 or TRBD2 (5 bases each). V lost 5 bases and J 1 base, leaving 12 bases between the germline ends. This CDR3 comprises 14 residues. Germline V gene sequence: CDR1 DFQATT, CDR2 SNEGSKA (reference sequence). The CDR3 here is CSASLGEAKNIQYF. The CDR3 nucleotides read TGCAGTGCTTCGCTGGGGGAGGCCAAAAACATTCAGTACTTC.

This clonotype was counted between two and nine times. The rearrangement links TRBV6-2 or TRBV6-3 to TRBJ2-1; D is ambiguous. Germline V gives CDR1 MNHEY, CDR2 SVGEGT. CDR3 size: 11 residues. Trimming left V 6 bases short and J 12 bases short, with 12 bases between. The CDR3 DNA is TGTGCCAGCAGCGGCTCTTGGGGGCAGTTCTTC. Encoded protein: CASSGSWGQFF.

V and J are TRBV6-2 or TRBV6-3 and TRBJ1-5; a possible D gene is TRBD1 (6 bases). V was pared by 2 bases and J by 6 bases, with 17 bases between. The length of the CDR3 is 16 residues. Germline loops: CDR1 MNHEY, CDR2 SVGEGT. CDR3 nucleotides: TGTGCCAGCAGTTACCCCACCCACAGGGTATCTCAGCCCCAGCATTTT. Translation: CASSYPTHRVSQPQHF.

This clonotype was found many times. The J gene is TRBJ2-7, the V gene TRBV10-3; 9 bases map to TRBD1. The J segment lost 1 base and the V segment lost 2 bases, leaving 3 bases of the junction unmatched. The germline V gene has CDR1 ENHRY and CDR2 SYGVKD. CDR3 length: 15 amino acids. The CDR3 protein is CAISEGGTGSYEQYF. DNA of the CDR3: TGTGCCATCAGTGAGGGCGGGACAGGGTCCTACGAGCAGTACTTC.